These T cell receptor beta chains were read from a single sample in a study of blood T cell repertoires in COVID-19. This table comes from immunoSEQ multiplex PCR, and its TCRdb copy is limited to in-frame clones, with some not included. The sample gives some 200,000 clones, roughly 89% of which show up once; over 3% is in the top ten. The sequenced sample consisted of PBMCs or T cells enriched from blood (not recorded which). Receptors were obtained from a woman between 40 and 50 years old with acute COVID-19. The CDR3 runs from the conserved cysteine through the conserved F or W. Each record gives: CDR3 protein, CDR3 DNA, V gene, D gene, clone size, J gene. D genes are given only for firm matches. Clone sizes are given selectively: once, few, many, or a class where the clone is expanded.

CDR3: CASSPGHFPTNYGYTF; DNA: TGTGCCAGCAGTCCCGGACATTTCCCAACCAACTATGGCTACACCTTC; V: TRBV27; D: -; size: -; J: TRBJ1-2
CDR3: CASSHDGTDAEKLFF; DNA: TGCGCCAGCAGCCACGACGGGACAGATGCTGAAAAACTGTTTTTT; V: TRBV4-3; D: TRBD1; size: -; J: TRBJ1-4
CDR3: CASSLGQGKTDTQYF; DNA: TGTGCCAGCAGCTTGGGACAGGGGAAAACAGATACGCAGTATTTT; V: TRBV7-6; D: TRBD1; size: -; J: TRBJ2-3
CDR3: CASSFSPGGTGFGNQPQHF; DNA: TGTGCCAGCAGCTTCTCCCCGGGCGGGACAGGTTTTGGCAATCAGCCCCAGCATTTT; V: TRBV7-8; D: TRBD1; size: -; J: TRBJ1-5
CDR3: CASSFGPTQHF; DNA: TGTGCCAGCAGCTTCGGTCCGACCCAGCATTTT; V: TRBV12-3/TRBV12-4; D: -; size: -; J: TRBJ1-5
CDR3: CASGLVLGGSAGNTIYF; DNA: TGTGCTAGTGGTTTGGTACTGGGGGGATCGGCGGGAAACACCATATATTTT; V: TRBV12-5; D: -; size: once; J: TRBJ1-3
CDR3: CGAGDKSYEQYF; DNA: TGTGGAGCCGGCGACAAATCCTACGAGCAGTACTTC; V: TRBV2; D: -; size: -; J: TRBJ2-7
CDR3: CASSHGQSYNSPLHF; DNA: TGTGCCAGTAGTCACGGACAGTCTTATAATTCACCCCTCCACTTT; V: TRBV19; D: -; size: -; J: TRBJ1-6
CDR3: CASSPGTGGNTEAFF; DNA: TGTGCCAGCAGCCCTGGGACGGGGGGGAACACTGAAGCTTTCTTT; V: TRBV3-1/TRBV3-2; D: -; size: -; J: TRBJ1-1
CDR3: CASSLMASGGAGRELFF; DNA: TGTGCCAGCAGCTTAATGGCTAGCGGGGGAGCCGGCAGGGAGCTGTTTTTT; V: TRBV7-8; D: TRBD2; size: few; J: TRBJ2-2
CDR3: CASSQTGQGNQPQHF; DNA: TGTGCCAGCAGCCAGACGGGACAGGGCAATCAGCCCCAGCATTTT; V: TRBV3-1/TRBV3-2; D: TRBD1; size: -; J: TRBJ1-5
CDR3: CASSLVRRGRERSIPHSPLHF; DNA: TGTGCCAGCAGCTTAGTTCGGCGGGGCAGGGAAAGAAGTATCCCTCATTCACCCCTCCACTTT; V: TRBV7-8; D: -; size: -; J: TRBJ1-6
CDR3: CASSYSAGGDYTF; DNA: TGTGCCAGCAGTTACTCGGCAGGGGGCGACTACACCTTC; V: TRBV6-5; D: TRBD1; size: -; J: TRBJ1-2
CDR3: CASQTGAGKLEQFF; DNA: TGTGCCAGCCAAACTGGGGCAGGGAAGCTTGAGCAGTTCTTC; V: TRBV19; D: -; size: -; J: TRBJ2-1
CDR3: CASSDGRQPIF; DNA: TGCGCCAGCAGTGATGGAAGACAGCCAATATTT; V: TRBV10-2; D: -; size: -; J: TRBJ1-1
CDR3: CASSEGGITNEKLFF; DNA: TGTGCCAGCAGCGAGGGGGGGATTACTAATGAAAAACTGTTTTTT; V: TRBV9; D: -; size: -; J: TRBJ1-4
CDR3: CASSPIAYEQYF; DNA: TGTGCCAGCAGTCCCATTGCCTACGAGCAGTACTTC; V: TRBV28; D: -; size: once; J: TRBJ2-7
CDR3: CASSYRTTPLGEAFF; DNA: TGTGCCAGCAGCTACCGCACGACCCCCCTCGGGGAAGCTTTCTTT; V: TRBV7-9; D: -; size: -; J: TRBJ1-1
CDR3: CSASLADGSGNTIYF; DNA: TGCAGTGCAAGTCTTGCGGATGGCTCTGGAAACACCATATATTTT; V: TRBV20-1; D: -; size: -; J: TRBJ1-3
CDR3: CASSSPPRAPYNEQFF; DNA: TGTGCCAGCAGCTCGCCTCCGAGGGCCCCCTACAATGAGCAGTTCTTC; V: TRBV7-9; D: -; size: -; J: TRBJ2-1
CDR3: CASSSGQLNTEAFF; DNA: TGTGCCAGCAGCTCAGGCCAGCTGAACACTGAAGCTTTCTTT; V: TRBV5-6; D: -; size: -; J: TRBJ1-1
CDR3: CASSRAYSNQPQHF; DNA: TGTGCCAGCAGCCGAGCCTATAGCAATCAGCCCCAGCATTTT; V: TRBV27; D: -; size: -; J: TRBJ1-5
CDR3: CSAAGASGAFF; DNA: TGCAGTGCCGCGGGTGCATCGGGAGCTTTCTTT; V: TRBV20-1; D: -; size: -; J: TRBJ1-1
CDR3: CASSQDSGAYNEQFF; DNA: TGCGCCAGCAGCCAAGATTCCGGGGCCTACAATGAGCAGTTCTTC; V: TRBV4-3; D: -; size: -; J: TRBJ2-1
CDR3: CASSQGSTSGGGETQYF; DNA: TGTGCCAGCAGCCAAGGGTCGACTAGCGGGGGGGGAGAGACCCAGTACTTC; V: TRBV3-1/TRBV3-2; D: TRBD2; size: -; J: TRBJ2-5
CDR3: CASSLGIWGGVTAFF; DNA: TGTGCCAGCAGCTTGGGGATTTGGGGAGGGGTGACAGCTTTCTTT; V: TRBV5-6; D: -; size: -; J: TRBJ1-1
CDR3: CASSQMSMGRDTQYF; DNA: TGTGCCAGCAGCCAAATGAGCATGGGCCGGGATACGCAGTATTTT; V: TRBV3-1/TRBV3-2; D: -; size: -; J: TRBJ2-3
CDR3: CASSSSPWDRGNIQYF; DNA: TGTGCCAGCAGCTCCAGCCCTTGGGACAGGGGGAACATTCAGTACTTC; V: TRBV7-3; D: TRBD1; size: -; J: TRBJ2-4
CDR3: CASSLANRGRPSGANVLTF; DNA: TGTGCCAGCAGCTTAGCTAACAGGGGGCGTCCCTCTGGGGCCAACGTCCTGACTTTC; V: TRBV7-6; D: TRBD1; size: many; J: TRBJ2-6
CDR3: CASSRGQLFGNEQFF; DNA: TGTGCCAGTAGTAGGGGGCAGCTCTTTGGCAATGAGCAGTTCTTC; V: TRBV19; D: -; size: -; J: TRBJ2-1
CDR3: CASSPNGETQYF; DNA: TGTGCCAGCAGCCCAAACGGAGAGACCCAGTACTTC; V: TRBV7-9; D: -; size: -; J: TRBJ2-5
CDR3: CASSEAPAGVYSPLHF; DNA: TGTGCCAGCAGTGAAGCCCCGGCAGGGGTATATTCACCCCTCCACTTT; V: TRBV6-1; D: -; size: -; J: TRBJ1-6
CDR3: CASSAAGGRSQETQYF; DNA: TGTGCCAGCAGCGCGGCCGGGGGACGGTCCCAAGAGACCCAGTACTTC; V: TRBV9; D: -; size: -; J: TRBJ2-5
CDR3: CASRPGTGGVGTEAFF; DNA: TGCGCCAGCAGGCCCGGGACAGGGGGCGTCGGCACTGAAGCTTTCTTT; V: TRBV5-1; D: TRBD1; size: -; J: TRBJ1-1
CDR3: CASSIDSGNEQFF; DNA: TGTGCCAGCAGTATCGACTCTGGCAATGAGCAGTTCTTC; V: TRBV12-3/TRBV12-4; D: -; size: -; J: TRBJ2-1
CDR3: CASRFDRGGYGYTF; DNA: TGCGCCAGCCGATTCGACAGGGGGGGCTATGGCTACACCTTC; V: TRBV5-1; D: TRBD1; size: -; J: TRBJ1-2
CDR3: CASSAVENEKLFF; DNA: TGTGCCAGCAGCGCCGTTGAGAATGAAAAACTGTTTTTT; V: TRBV9; D: -; size: -; J: TRBJ1-4
CDR3: CASLGLAGNTGELFF; DNA: TGTGCCAGCCTGGGACTAGCGGGTAACACCGGGGAGCTGTTTTTT; V: TRBV2; D: TRBD2; size: -; J: TRBJ2-2
CDR3: CAWTGLAVHEQFF; DNA: TGTGCCTGGACGGGACTAGCGGTTCACGAGCAGTTCTTC; V: TRBV30; D: TRBD2; size: -; J: TRBJ2-1
CDR3: CASSILGGRADTQYF; DNA: TGTGCCAGTAGTATTTTGGGGGGGCGCGCAGATACGCAGTATTTT; V: TRBV19; D: -; size: -; J: TRBJ2-3
CDR3: CASSLAVTGGEDTQYF; DNA: TGCGCCAGCAGCTTGGCCGTGACAGGGGGCGAGGATACGCAGTATTTT; V: TRBV5-1; D: TRBD1; size: -; J: TRBJ2-3
CDR3: CASSPGVLTNTEAFF; DNA: TGTGCCAGCAGCCCAGGGGTTCTGACAAACACTGAAGCTTTCTTT; V: TRBV13; D: -; size: -; J: TRBJ1-1
CDR3: CASSLSPGNQPQHF; DNA: TGTGCCAGCAGTTTGTCTCCGGGGAATCAGCCCCAGCATTTT; V: TRBV27; D: -; size: -; J: TRBJ1-5
CDR3: CASSLVTGEGGYTF; DNA: TGCGCCAGCAGCCTAGTAACGGGGGAAGGTGGCTACACCTTC; V: TRBV5-1; D: -; size: -; J: TRBJ1-2
CDR3: CASSVEKRGGSTDTQYF; DNA: TGTGCCAGCAGCGTAGAAAAGCGGGGGGGCAGCACAGATACGCAGTATTTT; V: TRBV9; D: TRBD2; size: once; J: TRBJ2-3
CDR3: CASSLEGHQPQHF; DNA: TGCGCCAGCAGCTTGGAGGGGCATCAGCCCCAGCATTTT; V: TRBV5-1; D: -; size: -; J: TRBJ1-5
CDR3: CASGLVLGQGLPEAFF; DNA: TGTGCTAGTGGTTTGGTACTGGGACAGGGGCTCCCTGAAGCTTTCTTT; V: TRBV12-5; D: TRBD1; size: -; J: TRBJ1-1
CDR3: CSAGLAGVQFF; DNA: TGCAGTGCTGGACTAGCGGGGGTGCAGTTCTTC; V: TRBV20-1; D: TRBD2; size: -; J: TRBJ2-1
CDR3: CAWDSGGAVNEQFF; DNA: TGTGCCTGGGATAGCGGGGGGGCCGTCAATGAGCAGTTCTTC; V: TRBV30; D: TRBD2; size: -; J: TRBJ2-1
CDR3: CASSVYSTGEPYGYTF; DNA: TGTGCCAGCAGCGTATATTCGACAGGGGAACCCTATGGCTACACCTTC; V: TRBV9; D: TRBD1; size: -; J: TRBJ1-2
CDR3: CASGSPVGSGGGETQYF; DNA: TGTGCTAGTGGATCCCCCGTGGGTAGCGGGGGTGGAGAGACCCAGTACTTC; V: TRBV12-5; D: TRBD2; size: once; J: TRBJ2-5
CDR3: CASSHTGLASSTDTQYF; DNA: TGTGCCAGCAGCCATACGGGACTAGCTTCTAGCACAGATACGCAGTATTTT; V: TRBV7-9; D: TRBD2; size: -; J: TRBJ2-3
CDR3: CASSTGTGIYGYTF; DNA: TGTGCCAGCAGCACGGGGACAGGGATTTATGGCTACACCTTC; V: TRBV7-3; D: TRBD1; size: -; J: TRBJ1-2